This T cell receptor beta chain was observed in a study of T cell changes during pregnancy in multiple sclerosis. Measured with immunoSEQ multiplex PCR; TCRdb has only the in-frame clones, and not every one. This sample has approximately 50,000 clones, with about 90% found just once. CDR3 size: 15 residues. Germline V gene lookup returns CDR1 MGHRA and CDR2 YSYEKL. V gave up 1 base and J gave up 5 bases, with 11 bases separating them. This clone appeared a few times. The chain carries TRBV4-1 and TRBJ1-4; the D is unclear. The sequence derives from a female donor with multiple sclerosis, enrolled in a pregnancy study. Sequencing used CD4+ T cells from peripheral blood mononuclear cells, obtained after pregnancy. CDR3 sequence reads: CASSQAGGVNEKLFF. CDR3 bases: TGCGCCAGCAGCCAAGCCGGAGGTGTAAATGAAAAACTGTTTTTT.